One sample yielded the 15 T cell receptor beta chains listed below, sequenced in a study of blood T cell repertoires in COVID-19. Profiling relied on immunoSEQ multiplex PCR, and the TCRdb table lists in-frame clones only, not all of them. The sample carries about 210,000 clones, about 85% recorded once. Sample: peripheral blood. The source is a woman of 80 years or more with acute or convalescent COVID-19.

This chain uses TRBV18 with TRBJ1-1, with a tentative D call TRBD1 (6 bases). Germline CDR1 and CDR2: KGHSH and LQKENI. The V and J ends lost 4 bases and 10 bases respectively, with 25 bases between them. This CDR3 has 16 amino acids. CDR3 residues: CASSHNDYRAVLGAFF. For the CDR3, the DNA is TGTGCCAGCTCACATAACGATTACAGGGCTGTTTTGGGAGCTTTCTTT.

There are a few counts of this clone. V and J are TRBV7-2 and TRBJ1-6, with TRBD1 matching over 8 bases. The junction had 2 bases not matched to a gene; V was cut back by 1 base and J by 9 bases. CDR1 SGHTA and CDR2 FQGNSA come from the germline V gene. The CDR3 is 14 residues long. Here the CDR3 reads CASSLEQGGSPLHF. In DNA form, the CDR3 reads TGTGCCAGCAGCTTAGAACAGGGGGGTTCACCCCTCCACTTT. Together with reference TRBV7-2 and TRBJ1-6, the CDR3 gives the full variable domain: GAGVSQSPSNKVTEKGKDVELRCDPISGHTALYWYRQSLGQGLEFLIYFQGNSAPDKSGLPSDRFSAERTGGSVSTLTIQRTQQEDSAVYLCASSLEQGGSPLHFGNGTRLTVT.

The CDR3 DNA follows: TGTGCCAGCAGCTCCGGGTTTGGGAGCGGGGCCTGGGAGACCCAGTACTTC. It is translated as CASSSGFGSGAWETQYF. The J gene is TRBJ2-5, the V gene TRBV7-8, with 7 bases that match TRBD2. The CDR3 has 17 amino acids. The germline CDR1 and CDR2 sequences are SGHVS and FQNEAQ. The ends lost 4 bases at V and 5 bases at J; junction bases unmatched: 16.

The sample holds one count of this clone. Here the CDR3 reads CASSLANGGEQFF. The CDR3 DNA reads as TGTGCCAGCAGTTTAGCGAACGGGGGTGAGCAGTTCTTC. This chain uses TRBV12-3 or TRBV12-4 with TRBJ2-1, with D possibly matching TRBD2 (6 bases). The germline V and J ends were trimmed by 0 bases and 9 bases, with 9 bases remaining between them. This CDR3 contains 13 residues.

This clone was seen only once. This rearrangement joins TRBV11-2 to TRBJ2-1, with 8 nucleotides matching TRBD2. The germline gives CDR1 SGHAT, CDR2 FQNNGV. The CDR3 has 15 residues. Germline trimming cut 0 bases from V and 9 bases from J; bases unmatched to any gene: 7. The CDR3 is CASSLDLAGGIEQFF. DNA of the CDR3: TGTGCCAGCAGCTTAGATCTGGCGGGAGGAATTGAGCAGTTCTTC.

This clone was recorded only once. The V gene is TRBV7-8, the J gene TRBJ1-5; D may be TRBD1 (6 bases). The ends were cut back, 6 bases at V and 2 bases at J, with 17 bases in the middle. This CDR3 comprises 16 residues. Germline V gives CDR1 SGHVS, CDR2 FQNEAQ. CDR3 sequence reads: CASRPTGFMGNQPQHF. The CDR3 nucleotides read TGTGCCAGCAGACCGACAGGTTTTATGGGCAATCAGCCCCAGCATTTT.

This chain connects TRBV6-5 to TRBJ2-7; 7 bases match TRBD1. V lost 11 bases, J lost 3 bases, and 13 bases stayed unmatched. Germline V gene lookup returns CDR1 MNHEY and CDR2 SVGAGI. CDR3 length equals 14 residues. CDR3 in amino acids: CAGNSRQGFYEQYF. The CDR3 bases are TGTGCCGGGAATTCGCGACAGGGTTTCTACGAGCAGTACTTC.

V is TRBV12-3 or TRBV12-4 and J is TRBJ2-2; D call uncertain. This CDR3 region has 12 residues. Trimming took off 2 bases at V and 7 bases at J, with 5 bases between the two ends. DNA for the CDR3: TGTGCCAGCAGTTTAATCGGCGGGGAGCTGTTTTTT. Its translation is CASSLIGGELFF.

This chain connects TRBV2 to TRBJ2-2; no firm D call. The germline V gene encodes CDR1 SNHLY and CDR2 FYNNEI. The CDR3 consists of 14 residues. With 7 bases removed from V and 7 bases from J, the gap between germline ends came to 16 bases. This chain's CDR3 is CASNEDMSNGELFF. CDR3 DNA: TGTGCCAGCAACGAAGACATGTCGAACGGGGAGCTGTTTTTT.

This rearrangement joins TRBV4-3 to TRBJ2-6, with 7 bases that match TRBD2. This CDR3 contains 19 residues. The germline CDR1 and CDR2 sequences are LGHNA and YSLEER. Trimming cost V 0 bases and J 2 bases; bases outside gene matches: 10. In DNA form, the CDR3 reads TGCGCCAGCAGCCAAGATCTAATTGGGGGGGTTACTGGGGCCAACGTCCTGACTTTC. It translates to CASSQDLIGGVTGANVLTF.

The chain recombines TRBV9 with TRBJ2-1; 8 nucleotides match TRBD1. The length of the CDR3 is 16 residues. V lost 0 bases to trimming and J lost 4 bases; unmatched junction nucleotides: 6. Germline loops: CDR1 SGDLS, CDR2 YYNGEE. CDR3 bases: TGTGCCAGCAGCGTAGACCCAGGGGGCAGTTACAATGAGCAGTTCTTC. Translation gives CASSVDPGGSYNEQFF.

V gene TRBV4-3 combines with J gene TRBJ1-1; 7 bases match TRBD1. The CDR3 is 15 amino acids. CDR1 and CDR2 (germline): LGHNA, YSLEER. V lost 1 base and J lost 4; bases outside the gene matches: 6. CDR3 loop: CASSQGRPGGTEAFF. CDR3 DNA: TGCGCCAGCAGCCAAGGGCGGCCAGGGGGCACTGAAGCTTTCTTT.

The chain uses TRBV5-4 and TRBJ2-3; D remains unclear. The CDR3 sequence is 14 residues long. V was trimmed by 0 bases and J by 6 bases, leaving 11 bases between them. Per germline, CDR1 SGHNT and CDR2 YYREEE (reference sequence). The CDR3: CASSLVGSWDTQYF. The CDR3 DNA reads TGTGCCAGCAGCTTGGTGGGCTCCTGGGATACGCAGTATTTT.

This clone was seen only once. The rearrangement links TRBV6-6 to TRBJ2-2; D perhaps matches TRBD2 (6 bases). This CDR3 has 14 amino acids. V lost 10 bases and J 4 bases, leaving 16 bases between the germline ends. The germline CDR1 and CDR2 sequences are MNHNY and SVGAGI (reference sequence). CDR3 nucleotide sequence: TGTGCCATCTTTCGGGGGTCGGCCACCGGGGAGCTGTTTTTT. It is translated as CAIFRGSATGELFF.

This chain's CDR3 is CASSLGAYGYTF. CDR3 coding DNA: TGTGCCAGCAGCTTAGGCGCATATGGCTACACCTTC. This chain connects TRBV11-2 to TRBJ1-2; D gene unclear. The CDR3 runs 12 residues. Trimming took off 1 base at V and 5 bases at J, with 5 bases between the two ends. The germline V gene has CDR1 SGHAT and CDR2 FQNNGV.